The present entry profiles one T cell receptor (beta chain) with its context. The CDR3 consists of 12 residues. Trimming pared 1 base from V and 6 bases from J, leaving 6 bases between. The germline V gene encodes CDR1 SGHDT and CDR2 YYEEEE. Deep-level running was used for the assay. Sequencing was performed with immunoSEQ multiplex PCR; in TCRdb, only in-frame clones are kept and a portion is missing. The sample lists a few million clones, roughly 92% occurring once. This sample is part of a study of shared clonotypes between healthy human individuals. Study overall: The study drew on two women and a few men aged 18 to 49 as donors. The plates for each donor numbered three CD4 naive, three CD4 memory, two CD8 naive and one CD8 memory.

The chain joins TRBV5-6 to TRBJ2-3; D is unresolved. Sequences were obtained from naive CD4+ T cells from PBMCs. This sample's subset: CD45RA+ positively selected. The source is a man aged 18 to 30 in good health. Some clones in this sample may be carry-over from other donors' samples. CDR3 in DNA: TGTGCCAGCAGCTTGATGTCTGATACGCAGTATTTT. Its translation: CASSLMSDTQYF.